One sample yielded the 27 T cell receptor beta chains listed below, sequenced in a study of cytomegalovirus exposure and HLA in healthy donors. Both 60 Vbeta primers and 13 Jbeta primers went into the PCR. Clones were sequenced by immunoSEQ multiplex PCR, and TCRdb holds only the in-frame ones, with some missing. The repertoire holds around 140,000 clones, with approximately 80% as singletons. Sequencing was done on a sample of PBMCs. The receptors originated from a female donor in good health and CMV-seronegative.

The table lists this clone with a few counts. The CDR3 DNA sequence: TGTGCCAGCAGCCTTAGCGGGGGGTCCACCTACAATGAGCAGTTCTTC. Translating gives CASSLSGGSTYNEQFF. The chain is built from TRBV2 and TRBJ2-1; TRBD2 agrees at 10 bases. V gave up 6 bases and J gave up 2 bases; unmatched junction bases: 7. The germline V gene has CDR1 SNHLY and CDR2 FYNNEI. The CDR3 runs to 16 residues.

The V call is TRBV6-6, the J call TRBJ1-6; D perhaps matches TRBD1 (5 bases). Deletions cut 3 bases from V and 6 bases from J, with 9 bases between. This CDR3 spans 14 amino acids. Germline V CDR1 and CDR2: MNHNY, SVGAGI (reference sequence). The CDR3 DNA reads as TGTGCCAGCAGTTATGCAGGGCGTAATTCACCCCTCCACTTT. Amino acids: CASSYAGRNSPLHF.

This sequence joins TRBV5-1 and TRBJ2-2; the D gene is possibly TRBD1 (6 bases). This CDR3 spans 15 amino acids. Trimming shortened V by 4 bases and J by 5 bases, and 15 bases separated the two germline ends. The germline CDR1 and CDR2 sequences are SGHRS and YFSETQ. The CDR3 reads CASSLDRPSTGELFF. The CDR3, as DNA: TGCGCCAGCAGCCTGGACAGACCAAGTACCGGGGAGCTGTTTTTT.

In this sample, this clone turned up once. The chain employs TRBV27 and TRBJ2-7; D might be TRBD1 (6 bases). Per germline, CDR1 MNHEY and CDR2 SMNVEV (reference sequence). This CDR3 has 12 residues. V was pared by 6 bases and J by 6 bases, with 12 bases between. CDR3 protein: CASRTGPREQYF. The CDR3 DNA follows: TGTGCCAGCAGGACAGGCCCACGCGAGCAGTACTTC.

The V and J genes are TRBV5-1 and TRBJ1-3; possible D gene TRBD1, 6 bases. Germline CDR1 SGHRS, CDR2 YFSETQ. The CDR3 runs 15 residues. Trimming cost V 3 bases and J 1 base, with 11 bases left between them. CDR3 sequence: CASSSAGDSGNTIYF. The CDR3 DNA sequence: TGCGCCAGCAGCTCGGCAGGGGATTCTGGAAACACCATATATTTT.

As DNA, the CDR3 is TGTGCCAGCAGCTCTAGCGGGAACCATAACATTCAGTACTTC. Its protein product is CASSSSGNHNIQYF. This chain links TRBV7-3 with TRBJ2-4; 9 bases align to TRBD2. CDR1 SGHTA and CDR2 FQGTGA come from the germline V gene. J lost 7 bases, V lost 4 bases, and 5 bases had no gene match. This CDR3 has 14 amino acids.

The genes are TRBV30 and TRBJ2-2; D is possibly TRBD2 (5 bases). In germline, CDR1 is GTSNPN, CDR2 SVGIG (reference sequence). This CDR3 comprises 11 residues. The germline V and J ends were trimmed by 4 bases and 13 bases, with 13 bases remaining between them. This CDR3 is CAWIKGAGLFF. CDR3 in DNA: TGTGCCTGGATTAAGGGCGCGGGGCTGTTTTTT.

The chain employs TRBV28 and TRBJ1-2; TRBD1 might be the D (6 bases). CDR1 is MDHEN, CDR2 SYDVKM, per germline. The CDR3 spans 12 residues. V lost 4 bases and J lost 8, with 11 bases in between. CDR3: CASSYRARGYTF. DNA of the CDR3: TGTGCCAGCAGTTACAGGGCTCGAGGCTACACCTTC.

The chain joins TRBV11-2 to TRBJ2-7; 7 positions match TRBD2. In germline, CDR1 is SGHAT, CDR2 FQNNGV. This CDR3 contains 14 residues. V lost 6 bases, J lost 0 bases, and 5 bases stayed unmatched. The CDR3 spells CASSQGGFSYEQYF. The CDR3, as DNA: TGTGCCAGCAGTCAGGGAGGGTTCTCCTACGAGCAGTACTTC. The variable domain in full, completed from reference TRBV11-2 and TRBJ2-7, reads EAGVAQSPRYKIIEKRQSVAFWCNPISGHATLYWYQQILGQGPKLLIQFQNNGVVDDSQLPKDRFSAERLKGVDSTLKIQPAKLEDSAVYLCASSQGGFSYEQYFGPGTRLTVT.

The J gene is TRBJ1-1, the V gene TRBV7-9, with D perhaps matching TRBD1 (5 bases). Germline CDR1 is SEHNR and CDR2 is FQNEAQ (reference sequence). This CDR3 region has 17 residues. Trimming took 1 base from V and 0 from J, leaving 15 bases between them. CDR3 nucleotides: TGTGCCAGCAGCTTAGTTTTCGGGGGAGAAATGAACACTGAAGCTTTCTTT. It is translated as CASSLVFGGEMNTEAFF.

This chain's CDR3 is CASREAGTSIYEQYF. Here the CDR3 DNA reads TGTGCCAGCAGGGAAGCCGGGACTAGCATCTACGAGCAGTACTTC. The genes are TRBV14 and TRBJ2-7; 9 bases are a match to TRBD2. Germline assignment: CDR1 SGHDN and CDR2 FVKESK. The V segment lost 6 bases and the J segment 3 bases; nucleotides outside the gene matches: 9. The CDR3 consists of 15 residues.

The chain carries TRBV5-6 and TRBJ1-2; perhaps TRBD1 as D (5 bases). This CDR3 comprises 15 residues. V gave up 8 bases and J gave up 0 bases, with 17 bases separating them. Germline-derived CDR1 and CDR2 are SGHDT and YYEEEE. In nucleotides, the CDR3 is TGTGCCAGTAGGGAGGAGGGGCGATCTAACTATGGCTACACCTTC. It is translated as CASREEGRSNYGYTF.

This chain links TRBV9 with TRBJ2-2, with a weak D call TRBD2 (5 bases). The CDR3 contains 13 residues. The germline CDR1 and CDR2 sequences are SGDLS and YYNGEE. With 0 bases removed from V and 8 bases from J, the gap between germline ends came to 8 bases. This chain's CDR3 is CASSVASLGELFF. For the CDR3, the DNA is TGTGCCAGCAGCGTAGCTAGCTTAGGGGAGCTGTTTTTT.

The rearrangement links TRBV7-3 to TRBJ2-3; TRBD2 agrees at 8 bases. V lost 5 bases to trimming and J lost 3 bases; unmatched junction nucleotides: 7. The CDR3 spans 15 residues. Looked up from germline, CDR1 is SGHTA and CDR2 is FQGTGA. The CDR3 DNA follows: TGTGCCAGCAGCCTTTTAGCGGGGCTTACAGATACGCAGTATTTT. As protein: CASSLLAGLTDTQYF.

The chain has TRBV7-6 and TRBJ2-5, with 9 bases identical to TRBD1. The CDR3 has 16 amino acids. Germline assignment: CDR1 SGHVS and CDR2 FNYEAQ. With V trimmed by 1 base and J by 5 bases, 8 bases remained unmatched. The CDR3 DNA follows: TGTGCCAGCAGCTTAGGGACAGGGGCGATTTCGGAGACCCAGTACTTC. Translated, it gives CASSLGTGAISETQYF.

The chain couples TRBV19 to TRBJ2-4; D gene uncertain. Trimming pared 4 bases from V and 5 bases from J, leaving 3 bases between. CDR1 LNHDA and CDR2 SQIVND come from the germline V gene (reference sequence). The CDR3 has 11 residues. This CDR3 is CASSTENIQYF. The CDR3 DNA sequence: TGTGCCAGTAGTACAGAAAACATTCAGTACTTC.

The sample holds one count of this clone. The J gene is TRBJ1-2, the V gene TRBV5-8; D perhaps matches TRBD1 (6 bases). Germline V gene data show CDR1 as SGHTS and CDR2 as YDEGEE. This CDR3 has 12 amino acids. V lost 5 bases and J 2 bases, leaving 7 bases between the germline ends. This CDR3 reads CASRGQNYGYTF. Here the CDR3 DNA reads TGTGCCAGCAGGGGACAAAACTATGGCTACACCTTC.

V is TRBV9 and J is TRBJ1-3; 8 bases are a match to TRBD1. CDR1 SGDLS and CDR2 YYNGEE come from the germline V gene. This CDR3 has 14 amino acids. The ends lost 3 bases at V and 4 bases at J; junction bases unmatched: 3. The CDR3 spells CASSAGGAGNTIYF. In nucleotides, the CDR3 is TGTGCCAGCAGCGCAGGGGGCGCGGGAAACACCATATATTTT. Full variable domain (rest looked up from reference TRBV9 and TRBJ1-3): DSGVTQTPKHLITATGQRVTLRCSPRSGDLSVYWYQQSLDQGLQFLIQYYNGEERAKGNILERFSAQQFPDLHSELNLSSLELGDSALYFCASSAGGAGNTIYFGEGSWLTVV.

V usage is TRBV28 and J usage is TRBJ1-5, with D perhaps matching TRBD1 (6 bases). The V end was cut by 6 bases, the J end by 0 bases, with 15 bases between. The germline V gene encodes CDR1 MDHEN and CDR2 SYDVKM. This CDR3 comprises 16 residues. The CDR3 nucleotides read TGTGCCAGCAGAGTCGGGCAGGGACATAGCAATCAGCCCCAGCATTTT. The encoded protein is CASRVGQGHSNQPQHF.

V gene TRBV7-9 combines with J gene TRBJ1-4; the match to TRBD1 covers 7 bases. Per the germline V gene, CDR1 is SEHNR and CDR2 is FQNEAQ (reference sequence). The CDR3 has 15 amino acids. Trimming at V came to 2 bases and at J to 5 bases, leaving 5 bases not matched to a gene. The chain's CDR3 is CASSLWTGTNEKLFF. Written as DNA, the CDR3 is TGTGCCAGCAGCTTATGGACAGGTACCAATGAAAAACTGTTTTTT.

Here the CDR3 DNA reads TGCGCCAGCAGCTTGGTCCAGGGGAGCCACACTGAAGCTTTCTTT. It encodes CASSLVQGSHTEAFF. The V call is TRBV5-1, the J call TRBJ1-1, with D perhaps TRBD1 (6 bases). V dropped 0 bases and J dropped 3 bases, with 12 bases sitting between them. CDR3 length equals 15 residues. Per the germline V gene, CDR1 is SGHRS and CDR2 is YFSETQ.

The chain combines TRBV15 with TRBJ1-4; no clear D gene. Germline V gives CDR1 LNHNV, CDR2 YYDKDF (reference sequence). The CDR3 loop spans 16 amino acids. V was clipped by 0 bases and J by 0 bases, with 8 bases between them. The CDR3 loop is CATSRDFGATNEKLFF. As DNA, the CDR3 is TGTGCCACCAGCAGAGATTTCGGAGCAACTAATGAAAAACTGTTTTTT.

The chain carries TRBV11-2 and TRBJ1-1; D remains ambiguous. V was shortened by 0 bases and J by 3 bases, with 11 bases between the two germline ends. From germline, CDR1 is SGHAT and CDR2 FQNNGV. The CDR3 loop spans 15 amino acids. CDR3: CASSLDEAWDTEAFF. The CDR3 nucleotides are TGTGCCAGCAGCTTAGATGAGGCCTGGGACACTGAAGCTTTCTTT.

This clone turned up a few times. The genes are TRBV7-9 and TRBJ1-1; 7 nucleotides line up with TRBD1. CDR3 length: 13 amino acids. The trim removed 5 bases at V and 4 bases at J, leaving 4 bases unmatched. Germline CDR1 SEHNR, CDR2 FQNEAQ (reference sequence). The CDR3 region is CASSRDRVTEAFF. DNA of the CDR3: TGTGCCAGCAGCCGAGACAGGGTCACTGAAGCTTTCTTT.

The V and J genes are TRBV6-5 and TRBJ2-2, with TRBD1 identical over 7 bases. V was clipped by 6 bases and J by 5 bases; unmatched bases: 9. CDR1 is MNHEY, CDR2 SVGAGI, per germline. CDR3 length: 15 amino acids. The CDR3 here is CASSRMGQQTGELFF. The CDR3, as DNA: TGTGCCAGCAGCCGCATGGGACAGCAAACCGGGGAGCTGTTTTTT.

CDR3 bases: TGCAGCGTTGAAGGGACTAGCTCCAGCTCCTACGAGCAGTACTTC. Translation gives CSVEGTSSSSYEQYF. The chain has TRBV29-1 and TRBJ2-7, with 8 positions matching TRBD2. The CDR3 totals 15 residues. The V segment lost 1 base and the J segment 0 bases; nucleotides outside the gene matches: 5. In germline, CDR1 is SQVTM, CDR2 ANQGSEA.

This chain uses TRBV5-1 with TRBJ1-3; weak D call: TRBD1 (5 bases). V lost 1 base and J 0 bases, leaving 8 bases between the germline ends. The CDR3 contains 15 residues. Germline V gives CDR1 SGHRS, CDR2 YFSETQ. The CDR3 protein is CASSLSGGSGNTIYF. In DNA form, the CDR3 reads TGCGCCAGCAGCTTGTCGGGGGGCTCTGGAAACACCATATATTTT.